Listed below are T cell receptor beta chains from one sample, sequenced in a study of blood T cell repertoires in COVID-19. Using immunoSEQ multiplex PCR, the repertoire was profiled, and TCRdb retains in-frame clones only, with some absent. The sample includes about 410,000 clones, over 85% of them seen just once. The specimen sequenced was PBMCs or T cells enriched from blood (not recorded which). These TCRs come from a woman younger than 45 who had recovered from COVID-19. The CDR3 runs from the conserved cysteine through the conserved F or W. A D gene is named only where the DNA matches it firmly. Expanded clones are given a class, and other clones once, few, many or no size at all.

TRBJ2-6 | TRBV5-4 | TRBD2 | . | CASSLSPAGGASGANVLTF | TGTGCCAGCAGCCTAAGTCCCGCGGGGGGCGCCTCTGGGGCCAACGTCCTGACTTTC
TRBJ1-5 | TRBV12-3/TRBV12-4 | . | . | CASSYSSNQPQHF | TGTGCCAGCAGTTACAGTAGCAATCAGCCCCAGCATTTT
TRBJ2-1 | TRBV15 | TRBD2 | once | CATSRDWAGLATNEQFF | TGTGCCACCAGCAGAGATTGGGCAGGACTAGCTACCAATGAGCAGTTCTTC
TRBJ2-3 | TRBV10-2 | . | . | CASSDVADTQYF | TGCGCCAGCAGTGATGTCGCAGATACGCAGTATTTT
TRBJ1-1 | TRBV3-1/TRBV3-2 | TRBD1 | once | CASTAGGTEAFF | TGTGCCAGCACTGCAGGGGGCACTGAAGCTTTCTTT
TRBJ2-1 | TRBV5-1 | TRBD2 | . | CASGGGLYNEQFF | TGCGCCAGTGGCGGGGGACTCTACAATGAGCAGTTCTTC
TRBJ1-5 | TRBV6-1 | . | . | CASLPGVNQPQHF | TGTGCCAGCCTTCCCGGGGTAAATCAGCCCCAGCATTTT
TRBJ1-5 | TRBV12-3/TRBV12-4 | . | . | CASSAQGLLTQHF | TGTGCCAGCAGTGCCCAGGGGTTGTTGACCCAGCATTTT
TRBJ2-3 | TRBV18 | . | . | CASSQLSGTDTQYF | TGTGCCAGCTCACAACTTAGCGGCACAGATACGCAGTATTTT
TRBJ1-3 | TRBV9 | TRBD1 | . | CASSVDMGQGSGNTIYF | TGTGCCAGCAGCGTCGACATGGGACAGGGCTCTGGAAACACCATATATTTT
TRBJ2-1 | TRBV11-2 | TRBD2 | . | CASSIGGGDYNEQFF | TGTGCCAGCAGCATTGGCGGGGGGGATTACAATGAGCAGTTCTTC
TRBJ1-6 | TRBV6-6 | . | once | CASRPTGTTPLHF | TGTGCCAGCAGACCAACAGGGACAACACCCCTCCACTTT
TRBJ2-7 | TRBV10-1 | . | . | CASRRDIVGNTSYEQYF | TGCGCCAGCAGACGGGACATTGTGGGTAATACGTCCTACGAGCAGTACTTC
TRBJ2-1 | TRBV11-2 | TRBD2 | . | CASSPGGRAYEQFF | TGTGCCAGCAGCCCGGGGGGGAGGGCCTATGAGCAGTTCTTC
TRBJ1-5 | TRBV30 | . | . | CAWSSLRGGNQPQHF | TGTGCCTGGAGTAGCCTCCGCGGGGGCAATCAGCCCCAGCATTTT
TRBJ2-7 | TRBV4-2 | TRBD1 | . | CASSPDTGGLNEQYF | TGTGCCAGCAGCCCAGATACAGGGGGTCTCAACGAGCAGTACTTC
TRBJ1-2 | TRBV4-2 | . | . | CASSQGLSRGYTF | TGTGCCAGCAGCCAGGGACTCTCTCGTGGCTACACCTTC
TRBJ1-4 | TRBV2 | . | . | CASSILTTNEKLFF | TGTGCCAGCAGTATTCTAACAACTAATGAAAAACTGTTTTTT
TRBJ2-1 | TRBV14 | TRBD2 | . | CASSQFSGINEQFF | TGTGCCAGCAGCCAGTTCAGCGGGATCAATGAGCAGTTCTTC
TRBJ2-5 | TRBV5-1 | TRBD1 | . | CASSPLTGGGETQYF | TGCGCCAGCAGCCCCCTGACAGGGGGAGGGGAGACCCAGTACTTC
TRBJ2-3 | TRBV28 | TRBD2 | . | CASVPPQTSGWVTDTQYF | TGTGCCAGCGTCCCACCCCAGACTAGCGGGTGGGTCACAGATACGCAGTATTTT
TRBJ1-1 | TRBV5-1 | TRBD1 | . | CASSFGRTGDTEAFF | TGCGCCAGCAGCTTCGGCAGGACAGGAGACACTGAAGCTTTCTTT
TRBJ2-7 | TRBV27 | . | . | CASSLSRLPYEQYF | TGTGCCAGCAGTTTGTCCAGGTTGCCGTACGAGCAGTACTTC
TRBJ1-4 | TRBV7-2 | TRBD1 | . | CASSPRQGVGEKLFF | TGTGCCAGCAGCCCCCGACAGGGGGTGGGGGAAAAACTGTTTTTT
TRBJ1-4 | TRBV9 | . | once | CASSVRYSNEKLFF | TGTGCCAGCAGCGTCAGGTACTCTAATGAAAAACTGTTTTTT
TRBJ2-7 | TRBV28 | . | . | CASSFPAGSSYEQYF | TGTGCCAGCAGTTTTCCCGCCGGGAGCTCCTACGAGCAGTACTTC
TRBJ1-1 | TRBV6-5 | . | few | CASNLGGVGTEAFF | TGTGCCAGCAACCTCGGGGGGGTTGGGACTGAAGCTTTCTTT
TRBJ2-2 | TRBV10-1 | . | . | CASSPVLASGELFF | TGCGCCAGCAGCCCGGTTCTAGCCTCCGGGGAGCTGTTTTTT
TRBJ2-2 | TRBV9 | TRBD1 | once | CASRGPGTGVSGELFF | TGTGCCAGCAGGGGTCCGGGGACAGGGGTTTCCGGGGAGCTGTTTTTT
TRBJ2-7 | TRBV25-1 | TRBD1 | . | CASSGYSGTGGTSYEQYF | TGTGCCAGCAGTGGTTACTCCGGGACAGGGGGTACCTCCTACGAGCAGTACTTC
TRBJ2-5 | TRBV9 | . | . | CASSGGRGSGETQYF | TGTGCCAGCAGCGGGGGCAGGGGTAGTGGAGAGACCCAGTACTTC
TRBJ1-4 | TRBV28 | TRBD1 | . | CASSTRTGGNEKLFF | TGTGCCAGCAGTACTCGGACAGGGGGAAATGAAAAACTGTTTTTT
TRBJ2-1 | TRBV28 | TRBD2 | once | CASRLAGGRLQFF | TGTGCCAGCAGACTAGCGGGAGGCCGTTTGCAGTTCTTC
TRBJ2-2 | TRBV9 | TRBD2 | once | CASSFSSGSTTGELFF | TGTGCCAGCAGCTTTTCTAGCGGGAGTACCACCGGGGAGCTGTTTTTT
TRBJ2-2 | TRBV10-3 | . | . | CAISEPGDTGELFF | TGTGCCATCAGTGAACCCGGGGACACCGGGGAGCTGTTTTTT
TRBJ2-7 | TRBV27 | TRBD2 | . | CASSPPTSLPYEQYF | TGTGCCAGCAGTCCCCCGACTAGCCTTCCCTACGAGCAGTACTTC
TRBJ1-4 | TRBV28 | TRBD1 | large | CASSLSTGGTGDPDEKLFF | TGTGCCAGCAGTTTGAGTACGGGCGGGACAGGGGATCCGGACGAAAAACTGTTTTTT
TRBJ2-1 | TRBV10-3 | . | . | CAISERGLATSYNEQFF | TGTGCCATCAGTGAGCGCGGGCTAGCGACCTCCTACAATGAGCAGTTCTTC
TRBJ2-1 | TRBV3-1/TRBV3-2 | . | . | CASTLGTLYNEQFF | TGTGCCAGCACCCTGGGGACTTTGTACAATGAGCAGTTCTTC
TRBJ1-5 | TRBV4-1 | . | . | CASSQWRGEGQPQHF | TGCGCCAGCAGCCAATGGAGAGGAGAGGGCCAGCCCCAGCATTTT
TRBJ1-1 | TRBV12-3/TRBV12-4 | . | . | CASSSRRTEAFF | TGTGCCAGCAGTTCCCGGCGGACTGAAGCTTTCTTT
TRBJ1-1 | TRBV3-1/TRBV3-2 | . | . | CASSQVEGTEAFF | TGTGCCAGCAGCCAAGTTGAGGGCACTGAAGCTTTCTTT
TRBJ1-2 | TRBV6-5 | . | . | CATNLQTDRNYGYTF | TGTGCCACCAACCTCCAAACGGACAGAAACTATGGCTACACCTTC
TRBJ2-3 | TRBV7-3 | TRBD2 | . | CASSLGTSGIQPDTQYF | TGTGCCAGCAGCTTAGGGACTAGCGGGATACAACCAGATACGCAGTATTTT
TRBJ2-5 | TRBV6-5 | TRBD2 | . | CASRPGGLAGETQYF | TGTGCCAGCAGGCCCGGGGGACTAGCGGGAGAGACCCAGTACTTC
TRBJ1-1 | TRBV7-3 | TRBD1 | once | CASSWPGQGTEAFF | TGTGCCAGCAGCTGGCCGGGACAGGGCACTGAAGCTTTCTTT
TRBJ1-5 | TRBV2 | . | . | CASSAEGDQPQHF | TGTGCCAGCAGTGCGGAAGGGGATCAGCCCCAGCATTTT
TRBJ1-1 | TRBV18 | . | . | CASSPRRSTEAFF | TGTGCCAGCTCCCCTAGGAGAAGTACTGAAGCTTTCTTT
TRBJ1-2 | TRBV9 | TRBD1 | . | CASTVGWTGKQDGYTF | TGTGCCAGCACCGTTGGATGGACAGGGAAACAGGATGGCTACACCTTC
TRBJ1-5 | TRBV24-1 | . | . | CATSDRRQGPSPQHF | TGTGCCACCAGTGACCGTAGACAAGGTCCGTCACCCCAGCATTTT
TRBJ1-2 | TRBV25-1 | TRBD1 | . | CASSVAGGAGYTF | TGTGCCAGCAGTGTGGCAGGGGGCGCCGGCTACACCTTC
TRBJ2-6 | TRBV3-1/TRBV3-2 | . | once | CASSQDRRRHPNFSGANVLTF | TGTGCCAGCAGCCAAGATAGGAGGCGACACCCCAATTTCTCTGGGGCCAACGTCCTGACTTTC
TRBJ2-1 | TRBV12-5 | . | . | CASALGGLGNEQFF | TGTGCTAGTGCCCTAGGAGGGTTGGGCAATGAGCAGTTCTTC
TRBJ2-1 | TRBV11-1 | TRBD2 | once | CASSSRTSGGANEQFF | TGTGCCAGCAGCTCAAGGACTAGCGGGGGGGCCAATGAGCAGTTCTTC
TRBJ2-7 | TRBV18 | . | . | CASSPRGSGTYEQYF | TGTGCCAGCTCACCAAGGGGGTCGGGAACTTACGAGCAGTACTTC
TRBJ1-1 | TRBV12-3/TRBV12-4 | . | . | CASSLTGLAFF | TGTGCCAGCAGTTTAACAGGGTTGGCTTTCTTT
TRBJ2-7 | TRBV19 | . | few | CASSKGTSSYEQYF | TGTGCCAGTAGTAAGGGTACTAGCTCCTACGAGCAGTACTTC
TRBJ2-7 | TRBV27 | TRBD2 | . | CASSSSGRPTYEQYF | TGTGCCAGCAGTTCCAGCGGGAGGCCCACCTACGAGCAGTACTTC
TRBJ2-2 | TRBV2 | . | . | CASTPERNTGELFF | TGTGCCAGCACCCCCGAGAGGAACACCGGGGAGCTGTTTTTT
TRBJ2-1 | TRBV3-1/TRBV3-2 | . | . | CASSQVTTGPQFF | TGTGCCAGCAGCCAAGTGACGACGGGTCCCCAGTTCTTC